This entry concerns a single TCR beta chain. Its antigen remains unknown. This sample is part of a study of T cell responses to AZD1222 COVID-19 vaccine. Notes on the study in general: Researchers report vaccine-associated CD4 TCRs spanning spike, with dominance at 160-218 and 743-854. The study reported that nearly half of spike-specific TCRs target unmutated variant regions. A mostly white British donor set with more females was recruited, and clonal diversity was possibly underestimated.

V trimming: 3 bases; J trimming: 4 bases; junction bases outside the gene matches: 2. Germline assignment: CDR1 LNHDA and CDR2 SQIVND (reference sequence). This CDR3 is built from 14 residues. Assay used: immunoSEQ multiplex PCR; TCRdb lists only in-frame clones, some missing. The sample lists about 150,000 clones, about nine tenths seen once, with 1% to 1.5% in the top ten. This TCR was recovered from an adult who received the AZD1222 COVID-19 vaccine. Specimen: peripheral blood, collected 28 days after the second AZD1222 dose. The chain employs TRBV19 and TRBJ1-1; TRBD1 aligns across 10 bases. The CDR3 region has the DNA TGTGCCAGTAGTATCGACAGGGGGCCCACTGAAGCTTTCTTT. It encodes CASSIDRGPTEAFF.